One T cell receptor (beta chain) is described in this entry. Its antigen is not yet known. No qualities accompany the bases; no much larger clone lies one base away. The sample comes from a study of blood T cell repertoires in COVID-19 (dated by TCRdb to about 2020). A note on the overall study: Collaborator samples came from the United States, Italy and Spain and covered acute and convalescent phases of COVID-19. The prospective study material was composed of cDNA or gDNA derived from T cells, B-cell-depleted T cells, or PBMCs. The dataset comprised deeply sampled blood TCRbeta repertoires from subjects exposed to, actively infected with, or recovered from COVID-19. The repertoires were released in a freely available public database meant as a resource for research on the immune response to SARS-CoV-2. Samples were obtained from the ongoing ImmuneRACE study (first 160 participants) and from roughly 1,300 subjects provided by 6 global collaborators. Sample metadata almost always included a de-identified subject ID, COVID-19 status, age in years and sex. Where HLA class I and class II types were available, the types were taken from metadata supplied by the sample provider, not from assay-based typing.

TCRbeta CDR3 regions were amplified from genomic DNA using the immunoSEQ Assay, a bias-controlled multiplex PCR. As for the original processing: Nucleated cell counts per sample were estimated from amplification of reference gene primers within the assay. To quantify the absolute abundance of each unique TCRbeta CDR3 rearrangement, sequence reads were collapsed and filtered. For each sample, productive Simpson clonality was calculated as the square root of Simpson's diversity index over productive rearrangements. TCRdb obtained this table from immuneACCESS and retained in-frame rearrangements with V and J assigned. These tables miss some clones; where compared with another copy, unresolved V genes account for less than half of the shortfall, and the remainder is unexplained. V, J and clone size derive from that table, while D and trimming were established from the DNA sequence. The sample data list over 110,000 clones, and around 86% of these were observed just once. The biggest ten clones account for around 11% of the sample.

From the cysteine up to the phenylalanine, the CDR3 has a length of 12 residues. The only DNA kept is the CDR3, 36 bases in frame from the first base. CDR1 is given as SNHLY and CDR2 as FYNNEI, both from the germline V gene. Trimming costs V 2 bases and J 8 bases, and their ends lie 8 bases apart. Here is what the overall study found, with its caveats: The quantity of clinical and demographic metadata differed by source and by participant and was supplied without curation.

Enrolling through a virtual design, the prospective study's participants ranged in age from roughly 18 to 90 years and lived across roughly 23 United States geographic areas. To assign participants to cohorts, the prospective study relied on clinical history that participants themselves reported in a screening survey and a study questionnaire. Recovered participants in ImmuneRACE Cohort 3 were defined as having two consecutive negative NP/OP PCR tests, clearance from a healthcare professional, or resolution of symptoms. In the prospective study, whole blood, serum and a nasopharyngeal or oropharyngeal swab were collected from each participant by mobile phlebotomists. Prospective study participants could optionally give additional blood draws and questionnaires over a roughly 2-month period. Prospective study blood samples were shipped either frozen or at room temperature before DNA extraction.

The chain joins TRBV2 to TRBJ2-3; TRBD2 might be the D gene, on 5 matching bases. Sequenced material: PBMCs or T cells enriched from blood (not recorded which). The origin of this receptor is a man between 60 and 75 years old who had recovered from COVID-19. The CDR3 sequence is CASSELRVTQYF. The sequenced DNA is TGTGCCAGCAGTGAATTGAGGGTTACGCAGTATTTT.